Shown below are 11 T cell receptor beta chains from a single sample sequenced in a study of identical twins. TCRdb re-analysed the 5' RACE reads in MiXCR, keeping a single row per CDR3 protein. The sample has about 250,000 distinct CDR3 sequences; approximately 7.9% are singletons. These same data were also listed under a study on yellow fever vaccine responses in identical twins.

The sequencing input was CD8+ T cells sorted from blood. These receptors originate from a woman younger than 35 in good health.

The chain couples TRBV11-2 to TRBJ2-1; 8 bases are a match to TRBD2. Per the germline V gene, CDR1 is SGHAT and CDR2 is FQNNGV. V lost 4 bases to trimming and J lost 4 bases; unmatched junction nucleotides: 6. The CDR3 consists of 15 residues. CDR3 region: CASSSPSGLYNEQFF. The CDR3 coding sequence is TGTGCCAGCAGCTCACCTAGCGGGCTTTACAATGAGCAGTTCTTC. Using reference TRBV11-2 and TRBJ2-1 for the parts outside the CDR3, the full variable domain is EAGVAQSPRYKIIEKRQSVAFWCNPISGHATLYWYQQILGQGPKLLIQFQNNGVVDDSQLPKDRFSAERLKGVDSTLKIQPAKLEDSAVYLCASSSPSGLYNEQFFGPGTRLTVL.

V usage is TRBV20-1 and J usage is TRBJ2-1, with 8 positions matching TRBD1. Germline CDR1 and CDR2: DFQATT and SNEGSKA (reference sequence). The CDR3 is 16 residues long. V was pared by 0 bases and J by 2 bases, with 6 bases of the junction left unmatched. CDR3 sequence reads: CSARDPQGATYNEQFF. In nucleotides, the CDR3 is TGCAGTGCTAGAGATCCTCAGGGGGCCACCTACAATGAGCAGTTCTTC.

This clonotype came up a few times. The chain couples TRBV29-1 to TRBJ1-2; no reliable D call. The CDR3 extends over 11 amino acids. Per the germline V gene, CDR1 is SQVTM and CDR2 is ANQGSEA. With 6 bases removed from V and 7 bases from J, the gap between germline ends came to 12 bases. In nucleotides, the CDR3 is TGCAGCGTGCCGGGCTCCTCTGGCTACACCTTC. Encoded protein: CSVPGSSGYTF.

This sequence joins TRBV11-2 and TRBJ1-1; possibly TRBD1 for D (5 bases). CDR1 is SGHAT and CDR2 is FQNNGV in the germline V gene. This CDR3 has 16 residues. V lost 2 bases to trimming and J lost 0 bases, with 13 bases between them. This CDR3 reads CASSLTPGRMNTEAFF. CDR3 DNA sequence: TGTGCCAGCAGCTTAACCCCGGGACGGATGAACACTGAAGCTTTCTTT. Complete variable domain (other parts from reference TRBV11-2 and TRBJ1-1): EAGVAQSPRYKIIEKRQSVAFWCNPISGHATLYWYQQILGQGPKLLIQFQNNGVVDDSQLPKDRFSAERLKGVDSTLKIQPAKLEDSAVYLCASSLTPGRMNTEAFFGQGTRLTVV.

CDR3 protein: CSVEGDSDSYGYTF. The CDR3 bases are TGCAGCGTTGAAGGGGACAGTGATAGCTATGGCTACACCTTC. This chain uses TRBV29-1 with TRBJ1-2, with 7 nucleotides matching TRBD1. Unmatched junction bases numbered 6, after V lost 1 base and J lost 4 bases. CDR1 is SQVTM and CDR2 is ANQGSEA in the germline V gene. The CDR3 has 14 amino acids.

This sequence joins TRBV10-1 and TRBJ1-4; D is perhaps TRBD1 (6 bases). Germline loops: CDR1 WNHNN, CDR2 SYGVQD (reference sequence). The CDR3 spans 15 residues. The V gene lost 10 bases and the J gene lost 3 bases, with 18 bases spanning the gap. This CDR3 reads CATNPGGLANEKLFF. The CDR3 region has the DNA TGCGCCACCAACCCCGGGGGGCTGGCTAATGAAAAACTGTTTTTT.

The chain carries TRBV7-6 and TRBJ2-2, with 7 bases lining up with TRBD2. The CDR3 runs to 16 residues. J lost 3 bases, V lost 1 base, and 5 bases had no gene match. CDR1 is SGHVS and CDR2 is FNYEAQ in the germline V gene. CDR3 nucleotide sequence: TGTGCCAGCAGCTTAGTTGCGGGAGACTACACCGGGGAGCTGTTTTTT. Translating gives CASSLVAGDYTGELFF. The full variable domain, its missing parts supplied by reference TRBV7-6 and TRBJ2-2, is GAGVSQSPRYKVTKRGQDVALRCDPISGHVSLYWYRQALGQGPEFLTYFNYEAQQDKSGLPNDRFSAERPEGSISTLTIQRTEQRDSAMYRCASSLVAGDYTGELFFGEGSRLTVL.

The V call is TRBV7-9, the J call TRBJ2-7; D may be TRBD1 (6 bases). This CDR3 contains 16 residues. The germline V gene encodes CDR1 SEHNR and CDR2 FQNEAQ (reference sequence). V lost 3 bases, J lost 4 bases, and 19 bases lay in between. As DNA, the CDR3 is TGTGCCAGCAGCTTTGAAGGGCAGGGGCAAAAATACGAGCAGTACTTC. Translation: CASSFEGQGQKYEQYF.

This clonotype was counted only a few times. V usage is TRBV25-1 and J usage is TRBJ2-5; D ambiguous. The CDR3 extends over 10 amino acids. The V end lost 3 bases, the J end lost 6 bases, and 2 bases lay between the germline ends. CDR1 is MGHDK, CDR2 SYGVNS, per germline. For the CDR3, the DNA is TGTGCCAGCAGTGACCAGACCCAGTACTTC. The encoded protein is CASSDQTQYF.

The table lists this clonotype with many counts. The gene calls are TRBV5-1 and TRBJ2-1; 10 nucleotides match TRBD2. The CDR3 is 16 amino acids. The ends lost 0 bases at V and 7 bases at J; junction bases unmatched: 7. CDR1 SGHRS and CDR2 YFSETQ come from the germline V gene. As DNA, the CDR3 is TGCGCCAGCAGCTTGGCTAGCGGGAGAGTAGGGAATGAGCAGTTCTTC. Its translation: CASSLASGRVGNEQFF.

The table lists this clonotype with a few counts. The chain uses TRBV7-9 and TRBJ1-2; D not resolved. The CDR3 length is 12 residues. V was clipped by 5 bases and J by 8 bases, with 12 bases between them. Germline values: CDR1 SEHNR, CDR2 FQNEAQ (reference sequence). This chain's CDR3 is CASSGIRQGYTF. CDR3 bases: TGTGCCAGCAGCGGGATTCGACAAGGCTACACCTTC.